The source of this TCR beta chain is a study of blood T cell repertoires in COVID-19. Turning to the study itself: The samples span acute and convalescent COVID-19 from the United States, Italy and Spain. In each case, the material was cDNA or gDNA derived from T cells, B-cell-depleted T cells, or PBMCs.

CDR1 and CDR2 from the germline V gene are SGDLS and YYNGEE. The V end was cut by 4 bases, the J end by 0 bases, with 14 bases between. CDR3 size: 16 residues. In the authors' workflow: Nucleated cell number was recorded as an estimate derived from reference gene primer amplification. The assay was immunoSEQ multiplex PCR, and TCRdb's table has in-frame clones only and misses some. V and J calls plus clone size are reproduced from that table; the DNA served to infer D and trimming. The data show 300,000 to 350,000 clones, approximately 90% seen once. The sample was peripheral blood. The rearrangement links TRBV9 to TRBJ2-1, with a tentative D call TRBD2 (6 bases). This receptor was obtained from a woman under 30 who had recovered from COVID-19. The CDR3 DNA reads TGTGCCAGCAGCCCCTTCGGGAGTCCCTCCTACAATGAGCAGTTCTTC. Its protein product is CASSPFGSPSYNEQFF.